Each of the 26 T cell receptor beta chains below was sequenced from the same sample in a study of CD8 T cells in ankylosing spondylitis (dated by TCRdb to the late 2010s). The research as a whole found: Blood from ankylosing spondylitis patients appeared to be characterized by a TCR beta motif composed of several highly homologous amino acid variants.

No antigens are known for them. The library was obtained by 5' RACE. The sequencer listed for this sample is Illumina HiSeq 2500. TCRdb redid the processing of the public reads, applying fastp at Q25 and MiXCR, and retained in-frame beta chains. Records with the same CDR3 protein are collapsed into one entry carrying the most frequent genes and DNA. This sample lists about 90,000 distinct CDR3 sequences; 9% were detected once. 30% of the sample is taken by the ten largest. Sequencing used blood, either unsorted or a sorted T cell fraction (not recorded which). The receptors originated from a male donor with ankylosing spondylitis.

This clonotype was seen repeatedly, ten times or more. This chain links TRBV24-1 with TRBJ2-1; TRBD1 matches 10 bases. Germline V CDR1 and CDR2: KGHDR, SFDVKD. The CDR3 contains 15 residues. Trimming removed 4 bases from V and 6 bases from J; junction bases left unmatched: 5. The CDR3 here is CATSDPGQGSNEQFF. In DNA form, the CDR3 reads TGTGCCACCAGTGACCCGGGACAGGGGAGCAATGAGCAGTTCTTC.

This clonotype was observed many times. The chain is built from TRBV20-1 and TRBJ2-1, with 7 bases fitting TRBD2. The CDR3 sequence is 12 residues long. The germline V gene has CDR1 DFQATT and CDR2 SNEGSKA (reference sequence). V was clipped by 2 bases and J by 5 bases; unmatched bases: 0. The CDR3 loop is CSARLADNEQFF. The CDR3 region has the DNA TGCAGTGCTAGACTAGCGGACAATGAGCAGTTCTTC.

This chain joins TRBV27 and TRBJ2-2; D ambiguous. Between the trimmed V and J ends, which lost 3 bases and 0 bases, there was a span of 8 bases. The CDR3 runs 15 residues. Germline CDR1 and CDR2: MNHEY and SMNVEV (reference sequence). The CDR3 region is CASSFAASNTGELFF. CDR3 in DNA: TGTGCCAGCAGTTTCGCGGCTTCGAACACCGGGGAGCTGTTTTTT.

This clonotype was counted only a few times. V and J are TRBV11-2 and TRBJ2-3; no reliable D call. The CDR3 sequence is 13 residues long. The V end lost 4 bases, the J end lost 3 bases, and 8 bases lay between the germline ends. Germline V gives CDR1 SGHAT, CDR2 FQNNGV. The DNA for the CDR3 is TGTGCCAGCAGCTGGTGGAGAACAGATACGCAGTATTTT. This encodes CASSWWRTDTQYF.

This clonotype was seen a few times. The CDR3 DNA sequence: TGTGCCAGCAGTTACTCGAATATAATCCTGGCGGCCTTCTCCTACAATGAGCAGTTCTTC. Translating gives CASSYSNIILAAFSYNEQFF. V is TRBV6-9 and J is TRBJ2-1; D unclear. The CDR3 runs to 20 residues. CDR1 MNHGY and CDR2 SVAAGI come from the germline V gene. The germline V and J ends were trimmed by 3 bases and 0 bases, with 24 bases remaining between them.

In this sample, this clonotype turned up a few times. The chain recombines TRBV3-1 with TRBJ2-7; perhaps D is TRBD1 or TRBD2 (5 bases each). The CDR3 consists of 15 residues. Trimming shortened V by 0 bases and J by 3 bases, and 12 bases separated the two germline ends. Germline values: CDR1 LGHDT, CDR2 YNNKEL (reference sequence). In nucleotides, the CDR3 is TGTGCCAGCAGCCAAGATGGGACCCCGGACTACGAGCAGTACGTC. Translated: CASSQDGTPDYEQYV.

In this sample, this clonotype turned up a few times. The CDR3 DNA follows: TGTGCCAGCAGCTTCCTCTCACCCCGACCTGAAGCTTTCTTT. It codes for CASSFLSPRPEAFF. The V call is TRBV11-2, the J call TRBJ1-1; D ambiguous. Trimming stripped 3 bases from V and 6 bases from J, with 14 bases between. Germline V gives CDR1 SGHAT, CDR2 FQNNGV. The CDR3 extends over 14 amino acids.

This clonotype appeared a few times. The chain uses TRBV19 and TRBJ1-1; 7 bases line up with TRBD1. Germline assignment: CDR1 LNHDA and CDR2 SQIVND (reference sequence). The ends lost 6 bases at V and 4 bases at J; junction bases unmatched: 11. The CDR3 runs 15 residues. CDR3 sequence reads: CASSWDSTRPTEAFF. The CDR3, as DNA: TGTGCCAGTAGCTGGGACAGCACACGTCCCACTGAAGCTTTCTTT.

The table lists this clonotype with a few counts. CDR3 nucleotide sequence: TGTGCCAGCAGTGAGTTGAGGGACTCCTACAATGAGCAGTTCTTC. This codes for CASSELRDSYNEQFF. V is TRBV6-1 and J is TRBJ2-1; possible D gene TRBD2, 5 bases. V shed 3 bases and J shed 0 bases, with 9 bases lying between them. Per germline, CDR1 MNHNS and CDR2 SASEGT. This CDR3 is 15 amino acids long.

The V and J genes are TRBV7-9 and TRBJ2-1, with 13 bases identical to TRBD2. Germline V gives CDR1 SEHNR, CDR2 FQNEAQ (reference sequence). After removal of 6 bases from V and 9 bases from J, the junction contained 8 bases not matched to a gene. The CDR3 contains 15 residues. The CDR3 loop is CASRPGTSGIFEQFF. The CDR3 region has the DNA TGTGCCAGCAGGCCCGGGACTAGCGGGATCTTTGAGCAGTTCTTC.

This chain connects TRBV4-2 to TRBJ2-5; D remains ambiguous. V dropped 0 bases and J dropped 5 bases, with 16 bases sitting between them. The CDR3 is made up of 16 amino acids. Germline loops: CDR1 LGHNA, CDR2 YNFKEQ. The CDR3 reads CASSQDADLERETQYF. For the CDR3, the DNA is TGTGCCAGCAGCCAAGATGCGGATCTCGAGAGGGAGACCCAGTACTTC.

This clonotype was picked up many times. For the CDR3, the DNA is TGTGCCAGCAGGAATTCAGGGAAGGAGCAGTTCTTC. Its translation is CASRNSGKEQFF. The rearrangement links TRBV12-3 or TRBV12-4 to TRBJ2-1, with TRBD1 as a possible D gene (5 bases). Trimming left V 6 bases short and J 10 bases short, with 13 bases between. The CDR3 spans 12 residues.

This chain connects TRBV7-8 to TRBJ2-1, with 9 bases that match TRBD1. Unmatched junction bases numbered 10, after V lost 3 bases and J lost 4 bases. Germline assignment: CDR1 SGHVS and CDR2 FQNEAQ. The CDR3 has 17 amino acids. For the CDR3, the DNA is TGTGCCAGCAGCTTGGGACAGGGTGGTCACTATTACAATGAGCAGTTCTTC. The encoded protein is CASSLGQGGHYYNEQFF.

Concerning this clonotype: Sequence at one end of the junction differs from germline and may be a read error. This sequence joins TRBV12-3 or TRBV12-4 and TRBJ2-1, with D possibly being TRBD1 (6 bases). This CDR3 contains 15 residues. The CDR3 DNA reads TGTGCCAGCACCGCAGGGGCCCTCTCCTACAATAAGCAGTTCTTC. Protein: CASTAGALSYNKQFF.

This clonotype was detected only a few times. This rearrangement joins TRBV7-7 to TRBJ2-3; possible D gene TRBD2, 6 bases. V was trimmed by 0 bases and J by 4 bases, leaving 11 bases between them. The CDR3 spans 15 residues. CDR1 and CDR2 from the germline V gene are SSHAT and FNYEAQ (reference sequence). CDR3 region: CASSLAGRDSDTQYF. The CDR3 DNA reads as TGTGCCAGCAGCTTAGCGGGTCGGGACTCAGATACGCAGTATTTT. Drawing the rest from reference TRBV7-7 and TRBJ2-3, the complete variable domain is GAGVSQSPRYKVTKRGQDVTLRCDPISSHATLYWYQQALGQGPEFLTYFNYEAQPDKSGLPSDRFSAERPEGSISTLTIQRTEQRDSAMYRCASSLAGRDSDTQYFGPGTRLTVL.

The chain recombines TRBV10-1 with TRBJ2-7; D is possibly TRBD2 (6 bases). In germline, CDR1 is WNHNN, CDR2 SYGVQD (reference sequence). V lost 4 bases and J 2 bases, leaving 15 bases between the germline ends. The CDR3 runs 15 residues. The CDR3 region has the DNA TGCGCCAGCAGTGGGGCCGGGAGTAGGACCTACGAGCAGTACTTC. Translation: CASSGAGSRTYEQYF.

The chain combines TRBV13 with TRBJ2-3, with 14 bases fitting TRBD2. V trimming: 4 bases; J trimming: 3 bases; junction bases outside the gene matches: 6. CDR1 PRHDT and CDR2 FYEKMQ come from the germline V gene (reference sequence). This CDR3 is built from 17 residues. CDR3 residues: CASSSFGTSGRTDTQYF. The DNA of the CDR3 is TGTGCCAGCAGCTCTTTCGGGACTAGCGGGAGAACAGATACGCAGTATTTT.

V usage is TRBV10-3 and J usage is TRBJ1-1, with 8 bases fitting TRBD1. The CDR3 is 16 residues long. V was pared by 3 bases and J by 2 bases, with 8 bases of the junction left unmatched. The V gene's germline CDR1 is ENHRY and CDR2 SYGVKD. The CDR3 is CAISDPGGAANTEAFF. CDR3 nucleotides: TGTGCCATCAGTGACCCAGGGGGCGCGGCCAACACTGAAGCTTTCTTT.

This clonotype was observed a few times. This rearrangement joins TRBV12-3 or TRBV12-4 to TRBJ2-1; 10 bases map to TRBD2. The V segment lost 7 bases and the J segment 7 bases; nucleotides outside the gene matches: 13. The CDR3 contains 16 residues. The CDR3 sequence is CASTTLRTSGGNEQFF. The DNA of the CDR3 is TGTGCCAGCACCACCCTTCGGACTAGCGGCGGGAATGAGCAGTTCTTC.

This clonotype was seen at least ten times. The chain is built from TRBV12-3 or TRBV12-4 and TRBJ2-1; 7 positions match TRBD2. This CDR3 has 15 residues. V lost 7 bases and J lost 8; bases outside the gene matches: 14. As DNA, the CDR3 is TGTGCCAGCACCGCCCGACGGGCGGGAGACTATGAGCAGTTCTTC. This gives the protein CASTARRAGDYEQFF.

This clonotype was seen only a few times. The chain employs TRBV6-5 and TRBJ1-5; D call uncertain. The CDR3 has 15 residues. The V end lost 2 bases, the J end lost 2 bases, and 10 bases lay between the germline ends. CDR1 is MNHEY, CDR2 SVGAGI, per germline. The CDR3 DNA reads TGTGCCAGCAGTTACACCTCAGGAGGCAATCAGCCCCAGCATTTT. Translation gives CASSYTSGGNQPQHF.

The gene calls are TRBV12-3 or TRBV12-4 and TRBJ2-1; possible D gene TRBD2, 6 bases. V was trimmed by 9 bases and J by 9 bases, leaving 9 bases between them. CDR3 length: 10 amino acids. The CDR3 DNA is TGTGCCAGTTCGGGACTTGAGCAGTTCTTC. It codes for CASSGLEQFF.

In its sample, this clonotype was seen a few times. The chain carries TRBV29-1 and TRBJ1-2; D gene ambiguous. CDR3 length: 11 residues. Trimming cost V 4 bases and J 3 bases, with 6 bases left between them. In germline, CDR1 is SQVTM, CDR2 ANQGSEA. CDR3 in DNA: TGCAGCGTTGCTGGGGACTATGGCTACACCTTC. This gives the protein CSVAGDYGYTF.

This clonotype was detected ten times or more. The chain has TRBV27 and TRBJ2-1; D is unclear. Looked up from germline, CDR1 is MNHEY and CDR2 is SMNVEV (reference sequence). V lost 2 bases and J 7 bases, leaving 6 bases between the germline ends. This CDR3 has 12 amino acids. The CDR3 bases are TGTGCCAGCAGTTTAATAGGTAATGAGCAGTTCTTC. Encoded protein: CASSLIGNEQFF.

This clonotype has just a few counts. CDR3: CSVGTSGRGWETQYF. The CDR3 bases are TGCAGCGTTGGGACTAGCGGGAGAGGGTGGGAGACCCAGTACTTC. V gene TRBV29-1 combines with J gene TRBJ2-5; 13 bases map to TRBD2. CDR1 and CDR2 from the germline V gene are SQVTM and ANQGSEA. The V segment lost 4 bases and the J segment 5 bases; nucleotides outside the gene matches: 7. The length of the CDR3 is 15 residues.

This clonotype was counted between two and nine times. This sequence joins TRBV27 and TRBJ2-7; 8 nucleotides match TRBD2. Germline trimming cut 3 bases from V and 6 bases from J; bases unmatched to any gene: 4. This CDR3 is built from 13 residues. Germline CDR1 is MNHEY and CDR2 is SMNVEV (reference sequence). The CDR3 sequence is CASSFGGGGEQYF. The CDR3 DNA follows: TGTGCCAGCAGTTTCGGGGGGGGTGGCGAGCAGTACTTC.